This T cell receptor beta chain was obtained from a study of T cell responses to AZD1222 COVID-19 vaccine. Germline CDR1 is SGHTA and CDR2 is FQGTGA. Between the trimmed V and J ends, which lost 5 bases and 3 bases, there was a span of 13 bases. The CDR3 spans 14 residues. TCRdb's copy holds only in-frame clones and misses some; the assay was immunoSEQ multiplex PCR. The sample shows around 110,000 clones, 70% to 90% of them seen only once. As concerns this clone: Its antigen is currently unknown.

General study findings and limits: Repertoires were obtained solely post-peak T cell response. Regions left unmutated in variants are reportedly the target of nearly half of spike-specific TCRs.

This rearrangement joins TRBV7-3 to TRBJ1-1, with unresolved D. The TCR comes from an adult in good health. The material was peripheral blood, obtained on day 0 of MenACWY control vaccination. The CDR3 is CASSGLDTYTEAFF. Written as DNA, the CDR3 is TGTGCCAGCAGCGGATTAGACACATACACTGAAGCTTTCTTT.